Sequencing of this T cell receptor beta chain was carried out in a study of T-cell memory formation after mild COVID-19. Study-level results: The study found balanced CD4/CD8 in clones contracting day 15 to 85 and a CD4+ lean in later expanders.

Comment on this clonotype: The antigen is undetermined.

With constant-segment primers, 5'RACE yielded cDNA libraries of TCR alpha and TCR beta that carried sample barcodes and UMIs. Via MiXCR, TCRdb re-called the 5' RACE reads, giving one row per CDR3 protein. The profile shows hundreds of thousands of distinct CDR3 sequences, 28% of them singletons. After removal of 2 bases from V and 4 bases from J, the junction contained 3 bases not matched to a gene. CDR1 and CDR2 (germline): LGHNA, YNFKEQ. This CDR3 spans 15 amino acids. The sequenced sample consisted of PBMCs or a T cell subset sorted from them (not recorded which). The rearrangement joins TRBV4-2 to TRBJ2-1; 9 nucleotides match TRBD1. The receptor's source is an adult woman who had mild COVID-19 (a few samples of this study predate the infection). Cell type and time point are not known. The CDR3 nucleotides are TGTGCCAGCAGCCAATCCGGGACAGGGTACAATGAGCAGTTCTTC. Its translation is CASSQSGTGYNEQFF.